These 27 T cell receptor beta chains came from one sample sequenced in a study of vaccination and CD4 T cells after COVID-19. The treatment is: approximately 9-day PBMC culture with coronavirus spike peptide pools or control peptides (ViraFEST assay). These receptors' antigens are unknown. The Oncomine TCR Beta short-read assay sequenced DNA from cultured CD4+ T cells. TCRdb independently ran MiXCR on the PCR reads; one entry per CDR3 protein. The sample consists of about 15,000 distinct CDR3 sequences, roughly two fifths of them appearing once. The sample consisted of CD4+ T cells from blood, cultured in vitro. The origin of the receptors is a human donor who had recovered from COVID-19.

The rearrangement uses TRBV7-9 and TRBJ1-1; D call uncertain. Per germline, CDR1 SEHNR and CDR2 FQNEAQ (reference sequence). The CDR3 sequence is 12 residues long. V lost 8 bases to trimming and J lost 0 bases, with 7 bases between them. The CDR3 bases are TGTGCCAGCGGCCGTTTGAACACTGAAGCTTTCTTT. It is translated as CASGRLNTEAFF.

This clonotype was counted a few times. The chain recombines TRBV28 with TRBJ1-5, with no clear D. From germline, CDR1 is MDHEN and CDR2 SYDVKM. Trimming removed 8 bases from V and 6 bases from J, with 14 bases in between. The CDR3 totals 13 residues. The CDR3 coding sequence is TGTGCCAGCCGTGGGCCCTTTGGTCAGCCCCAGCATTTT. This codes for CASRGPFGQPQHF.

The chain links TRBV20-1 to TRBJ1-5; 7 nucleotides match TRBD1. J was trimmed by 5 bases and V by 3 bases; bases with no gene match: 10. Germline V lookup: CDR1 DFQATT, CDR2 SNEGSKA (reference sequence). The CDR3 loop spans 15 amino acids. The CDR3 spells CSASEAGRGYQPQHF. Here the CDR3 DNA reads TGCAGTGCTAGTGAAGCGGGCAGGGGGTATCAGCCCCAGCATTTT.

The chain couples TRBV6-1 to TRBJ2-2, with 10 positions matching TRBD1. Unmatched junction bases numbered 10, after V lost 6 bases and J lost 6 bases. The germline CDR1 and CDR2 sequences are MNHNS and SASEGT. The CDR3 has 16 amino acids. This CDR3 reads CASSPGTGEVAGELFF. DNA for the CDR3: TGTGCCAGCAGCCCCGGGACAGGGGAAGTAGCCGGGGAGCTGTTTTTT.

For this clonotype: Sequence at one end of the junction differs from germline and may be a read error. This chain links TRBV7-2 with TRBJ2-1; 7 bases line up with TRBD1. Germline values: CDR1 SGHTA, CDR2 FQGNSA. This CDR3 is 15 amino acids long. The CDR3, as DNA: TGTGCCAGCGGCTTTAGTAGGGGGCTCGGCAATGAGCAGTTCTTC. It translates to CASGFSRGLGNEQFF.

The rearrangement uses TRBV19 and TRBJ1-2, with D uncertain. Germline V gene data show CDR1 as LNHDA and CDR2 as SQIVND (reference sequence). The CDR3 has 14 amino acids. V lost 3 bases, J lost 8 bases, and 16 bases lay in between. CDR3: CASSIRTVQRGYTF. CDR3 sequence (DNA): TGTGCCAGTAGTATCAGAACGGTCCAACGGGGCTACACCTTC.

This clonotype was found once. The rearrangement joins TRBV6-1 to TRBJ2-7, with D maybe TRBD2 (5 bases). The V gene lost 4 bases and the J gene lost 2 bases, with 9 bases spanning the gap. CDR3 size: 13 residues. Germline loops: CDR1 MNHNS, CDR2 SASEGT. The DNA for the CDR3 is TGTGCCAGCAGTGCGGGGTCAACCTACGAGCAGTACTTC. This translates into CASSAGSTYEQYF.

V usage is TRBV24-1 and J usage is TRBJ1-4; no reliable D call. V lost 1 base to trimming and J lost 7 bases, with 3 bases between them. Germline V gene data show CDR1 as KGHDR and CDR2 as SFDVKD. This CDR3 spans 12 amino acids. In DNA, the CDR3 is TGTGCCACCAGTGATTTCAGTGAAAAACTGTTTTTT. Residues: CATSDFSEKLFF.

CDR3 residues: CASRFTGGEAFF. The CDR3 nucleotides read TGTGCCAGCAGGTTTACAGGGGGTGAAGCTTTCTTT. The rearrangement uses TRBV12-3 or TRBV12-4 and TRBJ1-1; 8 bases map to TRBD1. V was pared by 6 bases and J by 7 bases, with 4 bases of the junction left unmatched. The CDR3 has 12 residues.

The chain carries TRBV3-1 and TRBJ2-2; TRBD2 agrees at 15 bases. V shed 4 bases and J 6 bases; nucleotides not matched to a gene: 6. Per germline, CDR1 LGHDT and CDR2 YNNKEL (reference sequence). CDR3 length equals 17 residues. The CDR3 DNA sequence: TGTGCCAGCAGCCCGGGACTAGCGGGAGGAGCCGCCGGGGAGCTGTTTTTT. Amino acid sequence: CASSPGLAGGAAGELFF.

The J gene is TRBJ1-1, the V gene TRBV20-1; unclear D gene. V gave up 3 bases and J gave up 0 bases, with 11 bases separating them. The V gene's germline CDR1 is DFQATT and CDR2 SNEGSKA (reference sequence). There are 14 residues in the CDR3. DNA of the CDR3: TGCAGTGCTAGTGAACAGATTTTGAACACTGAAGCTTTCTTT. It translates to CSASEQILNTEAFF.

In this sample, this clonotype turned up a few times. This chain connects TRBV14 to TRBJ2-7; 11 bases map to TRBD2. V trimming: 4 bases; J trimming: 3 bases; junction bases outside the gene matches: 8. CDR1 and CDR2 (germline): SGHDN, FVKESK. This CDR3 spans 16 amino acids. CDR3 coding DNA: TGTGCCAGCAGCCCCCAACTAGCGGGAGCCTACTACGAGCAGTACTTC. This gives the protein CASSPQLAGAYYEQYF.

The chain carries TRBV7-7 and TRBJ2-7, with 9 bases that match TRBD1. Looked up from germline, CDR1 is SSHAT and CDR2 is FNYEAQ (reference sequence). The CDR3 spans 15 residues. J was trimmed by 6 bases and V by 6 bases; bases with no gene match: 12. CDR3 region: CASSQEGQGFSEQYF. As DNA, the CDR3 is TGTGCCAGCAGTCAGGAGGGACAGGGATTCTCCGAGCAGTACTTC.

This clonotype was observed a single time. The chain couples TRBV2 to TRBJ1-2, with TRBD1 matching 8 bases. This CDR3 is 13 amino acids long. Germline V gene data show CDR1 as SNHLY and CDR2 as FYNNEI. The J segment lost 5 bases and the V segment lost 2 bases, leaving 1 base of the junction unmatched. CDR3 sequence reads: CASSENRGYGYTF. Here the CDR3 DNA reads TGTGCCAGCAGTGAAAACAGGGGGTATGGCTACACCTTC.

The V gene is TRBV27, the J gene TRBJ2-7, with a weak D call TRBD1 (6 bases). The CDR3 is made up of 15 amino acids. Germline V gene lookup returns CDR1 MNHEY and CDR2 SMNVEV (reference sequence). V shed 5 bases and J shed 0 bases, with 14 bases lying between them. CDR3 DNA: TGTGCCAGCAGTGTCACAGGGCTAAGCTCCTACGAGCAGTACTTC. Its protein is CASSVTGLSSYEQYF.

The chain couples TRBV7-2 to TRBJ2-5; D is perhaps TRBD2 (5 bases). This CDR3 comprises 14 residues. Germline V CDR1 and CDR2: SGHTA, FQGNSA. The V gene lost 6 bases and the J gene lost 10 bases, with 21 bases spanning the gap. The CDR3 DNA follows: TGTGCCAGCAGTTCCGGACTCCCCCTTGAAGACCAGTACTTC. This codes for CASSSGLPLEDQYF.

This chain connects TRBV5-1 to TRBJ1-2; no firm D call. The V end lost 0 bases, the J end lost 7 bases, and 10 bases lay between the germline ends. Germline loops: CDR1 SGHRS, CDR2 YFSETQ. The length of the CDR3 is 13 residues. The CDR3 DNA reads TGCGCCAGCAGCTTGGCGCGGGATAGTGGCTACACCTTC. As protein: CASSLARDSGYTF.

V gene TRBV27 combines with J gene TRBJ2-7, with 9 bases identical to TRBD2. This CDR3 region has 13 residues. J was trimmed by 9 bases and V by 5 bases; bases with no gene match: 8. The V gene's germline CDR1 is MNHEY and CDR2 SMNVEV (reference sequence). The DNA of the CDR3 is TGTGCCAGCAGTCCCGGACTAGCGTTCGGGCAGTACTTC. It yields the protein CASSPGLAFGQYF.

This rearrangement joins TRBV19 to TRBJ2-2; possibly TRBD2 for D (6 bases). Trimming pared 4 bases from V and 1 base from J, leaving 13 bases between. Germline lookup yields CDR1 LNHDA and CDR2 SQIVND (reference sequence). The CDR3 loop spans 16 amino acids. The DNA for the CDR3 is TGTGCCAGTAGTACTATACTGGGACTGAACACCGGGGAGCTGTTTTTT. Its translation: CASSTILGLNTGELFF. The whole variable domain, remainder taken from reference TRBV19 and TRBJ2-2, is DGGITQSPKYLFRKEGQNVTLSCEQNLNHDAMYWYRQDPGQGLRLIYYSQIVNDFQKGDIAEGYSVSREKKESFPLTVTSAQKNPTAFYLCASSTILGLNTGELFFGEGSRLTVL.

The chain employs TRBV12-3 or TRBV12-4 and TRBJ1-1; 7 bases align to TRBD1. V trimming: 1 base; J trimming: 5 bases; junction bases outside the gene matches: 7. The CDR3 is 15 amino acids. As DNA, the CDR3 is TGTGCCAGCAGTTTAGAATTAGGGGGCAGGACTGAAGCTTTCTTT. Translating it yields CASSLELGGRTEAFF.

This clonotype was seen a few times. The chain is built from TRBV11-2 and TRBJ2-3, with 8 bases lining up with TRBD2. From germline, CDR1 is SGHAT and CDR2 FQNNGV. This CDR3 contains 14 residues. V shed 5 bases and J 3 bases; nucleotides not matched to a gene: 4. CDR3: CASSPGLETDTQYF. The CDR3 coding sequence is TGTGCCAGCAGCCCGGGACTAGAGACAGATACGCAGTATTTT.

This clonotype was picked up one time. The CDR3 protein is CASRGTGTSGSGGTQYF. The CDR3 DNA reads as TGTGCCAGCCGGGGCACCGGGACTAGCGGGTCGGGGGGCACGCAGTATTTT. V is TRBV27 and J is TRBJ2-3, with 12 bases identical to TRBD2. CDR1 and CDR2 (germline): MNHEY, SMNVEV (reference sequence). This CDR3 spans 17 amino acids. Unmatched junction bases numbered 18, after V lost 8 bases and J lost 9 bases.

This clonotype was counted only a few times. The chain uses TRBV6-5 and TRBJ1-6; 9 bases agree with TRBD1. Germline V gene data show CDR1 as MNHEY and CDR2 as SVGAGI. V dropped 2 bases and J dropped 7; count of bases not matched to a gene: 6. The CDR3 is made up of 16 amino acids. CDR3 protein: CASSYPRTGENSPLHF. CDR3 in DNA: TGTGCCAGCAGTTACCCAAGGACAGGGGAGAATTCACCCCTCCACTTT.

The genes are TRBV7-2 and TRBJ2-1, with D possibly being TRBD1 (6 bases). The CDR3 runs 14 residues. CDR1 is SGHTA, CDR2 FQGNSA, per germline. V lost 5 bases to trimming and J lost 6 bases, with 14 bases between them. In DNA, the CDR3 is TGTGCCAGCAGCCTGTACCTACAGGGCAATGAGCAGTTCTTC. Its protein product is CASSLYLQGNEQFF.

This clonotype was recorded once. The J gene is TRBJ2-1, the V gene TRBV5-1; D is perhaps TRBD1 (6 bases). Looked up from germline, CDR1 is SGHRS and CDR2 is YFSETQ. Trimming shortened V by 6 bases and J by 4 bases, and 20 bases separated the two germline ends. The CDR3 spans 16 residues. The CDR3 DNA sequence: TGCGCCAGCACTAAAGACAGGCCCCTACCTTACAATGAGCAGTTCTTC. Protein product: CASTKDRPLPYNEQFF.

The rearrangement links TRBV19 to TRBJ2-7, with D tentatively TRBD2 (5 bases). V was pared by 5 bases and J by 4 bases, with 21 bases between. This CDR3 is 16 amino acids long. Germline-derived CDR1 and CDR2 are LNHDA and SQIVND (reference sequence). The CDR3 protein is CASSPPGSANYYEQYF. The CDR3 bases are TGTGCCAGTAGTCCCCCGGGTAGCGCCAATTATTACGAGCAGTACTTC.

This sequence joins TRBV7-9 and TRBJ1-2; 9 positions agree with TRBD1. The germline CDR1 and CDR2 sequences are SEHNR and FQNEAQ (reference sequence). The CDR3 has 15 amino acids. After removal of 1 base from V and 6 bases from J, the junction contained 6 bases not matched to a gene. Written as DNA, the CDR3 is TGTGCCAGCAGCTTAGGGGGGACAGGGTCGGATGGCTACACCTTC. Translating it yields CASSLGGTGSDGYTF.